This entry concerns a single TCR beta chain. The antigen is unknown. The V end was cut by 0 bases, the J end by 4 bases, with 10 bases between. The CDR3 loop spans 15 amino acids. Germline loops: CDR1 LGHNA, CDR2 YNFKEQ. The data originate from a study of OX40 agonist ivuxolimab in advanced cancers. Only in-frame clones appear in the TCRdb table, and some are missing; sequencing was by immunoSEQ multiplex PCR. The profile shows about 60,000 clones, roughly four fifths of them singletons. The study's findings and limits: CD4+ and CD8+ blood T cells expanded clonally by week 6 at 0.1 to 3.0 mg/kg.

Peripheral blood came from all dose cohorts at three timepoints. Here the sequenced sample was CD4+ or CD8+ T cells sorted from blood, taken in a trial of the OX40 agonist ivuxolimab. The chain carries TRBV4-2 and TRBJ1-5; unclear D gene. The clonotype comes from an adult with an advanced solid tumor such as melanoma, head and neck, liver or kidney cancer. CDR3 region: CASSQDGQTNQPQHF. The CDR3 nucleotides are TGTGCCAGCAGCCAAGACGGGCAGACTAATCAGCCCCAGCATTTT.